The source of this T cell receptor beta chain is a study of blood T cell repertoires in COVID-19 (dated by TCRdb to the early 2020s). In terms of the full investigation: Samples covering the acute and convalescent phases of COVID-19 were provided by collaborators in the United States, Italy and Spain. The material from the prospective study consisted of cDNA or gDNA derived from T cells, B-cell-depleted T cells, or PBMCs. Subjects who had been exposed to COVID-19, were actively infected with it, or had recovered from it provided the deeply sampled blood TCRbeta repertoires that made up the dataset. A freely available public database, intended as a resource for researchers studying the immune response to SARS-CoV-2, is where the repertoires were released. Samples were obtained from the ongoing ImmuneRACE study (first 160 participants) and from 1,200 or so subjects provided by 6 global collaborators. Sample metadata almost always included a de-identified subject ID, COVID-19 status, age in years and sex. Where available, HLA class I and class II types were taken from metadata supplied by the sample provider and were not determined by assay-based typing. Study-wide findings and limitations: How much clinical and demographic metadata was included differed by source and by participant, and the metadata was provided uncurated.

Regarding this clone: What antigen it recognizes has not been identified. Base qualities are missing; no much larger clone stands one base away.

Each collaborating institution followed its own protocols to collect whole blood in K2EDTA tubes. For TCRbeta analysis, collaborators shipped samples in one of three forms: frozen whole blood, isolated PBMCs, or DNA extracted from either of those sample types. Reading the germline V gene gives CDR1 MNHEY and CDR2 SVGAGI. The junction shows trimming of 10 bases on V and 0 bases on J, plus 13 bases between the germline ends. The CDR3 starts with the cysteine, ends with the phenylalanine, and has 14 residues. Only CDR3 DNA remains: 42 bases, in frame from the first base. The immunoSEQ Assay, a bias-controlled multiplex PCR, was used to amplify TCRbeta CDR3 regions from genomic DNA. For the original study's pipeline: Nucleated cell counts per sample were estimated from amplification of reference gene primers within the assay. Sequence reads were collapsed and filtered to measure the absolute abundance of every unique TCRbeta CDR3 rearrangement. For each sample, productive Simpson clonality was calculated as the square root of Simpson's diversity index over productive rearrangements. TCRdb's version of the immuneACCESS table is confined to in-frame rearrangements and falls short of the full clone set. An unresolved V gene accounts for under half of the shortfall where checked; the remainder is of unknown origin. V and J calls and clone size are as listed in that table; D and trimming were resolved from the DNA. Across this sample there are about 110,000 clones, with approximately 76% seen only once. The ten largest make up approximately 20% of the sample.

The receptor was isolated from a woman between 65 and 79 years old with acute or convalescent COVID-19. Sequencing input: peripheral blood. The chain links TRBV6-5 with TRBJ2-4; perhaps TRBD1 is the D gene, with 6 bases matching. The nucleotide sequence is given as TGTGCCACACAGGGAAGGTTAGCCAAAAACATTCAGTACTTC. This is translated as CATQGRLAKNIQYF.